This T cell receptor (beta chain) was sequenced in a study of technical replicates of blood from a handful of donors. Germline values: CDR1 SEHNR, CDR2 FQNEAQ (reference sequence). Trimming pared 5 bases from V and 0 bases from J, leaving 16 bases between. This CDR3 region has 16 residues. Sequenced by immunoSEQ multiplex PCR; TCRdb stores in-frame clones only, minus some. This table has tens of thousands of clones, 85% to 95% appearing once. The sequenced sample was T cells isolated from PBMCs. This chain links TRBV7-9 with TRBJ1-2, with D possibly TRBD1 on 6 matching bases. The sequence was collected from a human donor in good health. The CDR3 DNA reads as TGTGCCAGCAGCGAAAGACAGGTGATCTCTAACTATGGCTACACCTTC. Its protein product is CASSERQVISNYGYTF.